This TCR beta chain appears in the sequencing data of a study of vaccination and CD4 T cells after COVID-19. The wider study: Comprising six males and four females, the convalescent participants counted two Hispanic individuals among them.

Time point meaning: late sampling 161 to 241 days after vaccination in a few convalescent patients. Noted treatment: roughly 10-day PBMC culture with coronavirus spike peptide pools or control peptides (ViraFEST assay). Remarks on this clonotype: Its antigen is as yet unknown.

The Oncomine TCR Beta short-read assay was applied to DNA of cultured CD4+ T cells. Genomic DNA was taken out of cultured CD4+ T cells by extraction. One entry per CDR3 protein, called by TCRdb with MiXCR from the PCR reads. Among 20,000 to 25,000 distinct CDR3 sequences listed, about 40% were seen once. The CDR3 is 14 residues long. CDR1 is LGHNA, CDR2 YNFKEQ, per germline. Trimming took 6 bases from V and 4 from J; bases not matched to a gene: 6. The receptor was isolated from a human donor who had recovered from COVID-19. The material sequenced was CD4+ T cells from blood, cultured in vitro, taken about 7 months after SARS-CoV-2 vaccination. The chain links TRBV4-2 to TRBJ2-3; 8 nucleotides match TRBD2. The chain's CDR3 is CASSHSGTSDTQYF. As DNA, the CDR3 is TGTGCCAGCAGTCATAGCGGGACATCAGATACGCAGTATTTT.